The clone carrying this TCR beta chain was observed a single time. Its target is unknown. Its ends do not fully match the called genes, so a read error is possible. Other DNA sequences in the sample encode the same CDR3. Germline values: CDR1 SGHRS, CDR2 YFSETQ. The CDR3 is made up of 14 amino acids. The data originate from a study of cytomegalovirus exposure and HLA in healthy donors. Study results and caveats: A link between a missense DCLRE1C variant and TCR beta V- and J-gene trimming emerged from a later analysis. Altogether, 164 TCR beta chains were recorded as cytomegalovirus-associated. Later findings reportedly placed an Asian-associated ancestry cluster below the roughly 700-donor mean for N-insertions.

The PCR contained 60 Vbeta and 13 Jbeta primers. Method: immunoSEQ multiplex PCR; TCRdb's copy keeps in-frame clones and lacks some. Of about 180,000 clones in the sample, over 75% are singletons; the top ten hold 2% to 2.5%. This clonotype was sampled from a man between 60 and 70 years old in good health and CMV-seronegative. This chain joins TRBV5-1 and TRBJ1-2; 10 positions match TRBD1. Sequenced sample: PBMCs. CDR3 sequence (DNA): TGTGCCAGCAGCTTGGGACAGGGGAACTATGGCTACACCTTC. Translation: CASSLGQGNYGYTF.